This TCR beta chain emerged from a study of cytomegalovirus exposure and HLA in healthy donors. Some clones are missing from TCRdb's copy, which holds only in-frame ones; the method was immunoSEQ multiplex PCR. Of about 98,000 clones listed, approximately 90% are singletons. The CDR3 runs to 15 residues. The ends lost 7 bases at V and 5 bases at J; junction bases unmatched: 9. The V gene's germline CDR1 is MDHEN and CDR2 SYDVKM. In its sample, this clone was seen a few times. This chain connects TRBV28 to TRBJ2-2, with 8 bases aligning to TRBD2. This TCR came from a woman aged 25 to 45 in good health and CMV-seronegative. Sequenced input: PBMCs. The CDR3 here is CASMGSGGKTGELFF. Written as DNA, the CDR3 is TGTGCCAGCATGGGCTCGGGAGGGAAAACCGGGGAGCTGTTTTTT.